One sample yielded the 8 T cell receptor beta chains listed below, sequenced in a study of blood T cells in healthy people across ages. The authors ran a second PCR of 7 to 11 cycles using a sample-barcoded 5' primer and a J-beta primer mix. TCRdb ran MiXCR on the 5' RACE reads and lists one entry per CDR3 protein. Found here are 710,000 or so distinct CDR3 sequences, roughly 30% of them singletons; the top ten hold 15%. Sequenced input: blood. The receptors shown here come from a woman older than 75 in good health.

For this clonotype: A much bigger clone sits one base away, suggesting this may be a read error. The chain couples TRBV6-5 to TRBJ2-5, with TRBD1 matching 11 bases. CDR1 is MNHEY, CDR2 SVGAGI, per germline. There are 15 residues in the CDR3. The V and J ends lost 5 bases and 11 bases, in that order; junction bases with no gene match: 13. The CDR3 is CASSVGTGGSHEQYF. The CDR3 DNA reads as TGTGCCAGCAGTGTCGGGACAGGGGGGAGTCATGAGCAGTACTTC.

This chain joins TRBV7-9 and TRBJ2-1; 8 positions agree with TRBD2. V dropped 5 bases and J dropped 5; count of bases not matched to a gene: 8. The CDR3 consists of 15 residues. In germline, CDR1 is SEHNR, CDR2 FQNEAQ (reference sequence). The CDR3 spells CASSLPAGENNEQFF. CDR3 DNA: TGTGCCAGCAGCCTCCCAGCGGGAGAGAACAATGAGCAGTTCTTC. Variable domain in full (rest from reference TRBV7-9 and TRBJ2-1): DTGVSQNPRHKITKRGQNVTFRCDPISEHNRLYWYRQTLGQGPEFLTYFQNEAQLEKSRLLSDRFSAERPKGSFSTLEIQRTEQGDSAMYLCASSLPAGENNEQFFGPGTRLTVL.

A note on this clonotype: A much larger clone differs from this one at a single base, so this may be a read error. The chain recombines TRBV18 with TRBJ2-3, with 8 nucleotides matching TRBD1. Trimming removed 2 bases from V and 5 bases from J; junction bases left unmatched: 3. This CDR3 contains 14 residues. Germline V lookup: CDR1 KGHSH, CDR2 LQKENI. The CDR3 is CASSPNTGGDTQYF. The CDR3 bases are TGTGCCAGCTCACCAAATACAGGGGGAGATACGCAGTATTTT.

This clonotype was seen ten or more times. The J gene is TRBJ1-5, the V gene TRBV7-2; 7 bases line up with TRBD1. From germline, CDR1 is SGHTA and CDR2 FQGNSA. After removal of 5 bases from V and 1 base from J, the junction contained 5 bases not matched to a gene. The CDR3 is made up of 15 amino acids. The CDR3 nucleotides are TGTGCCAGCAGCACTGGGACAGCCAGCAATCAGCCCCAGCATTTT. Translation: CASSTGTASNQPQHF.

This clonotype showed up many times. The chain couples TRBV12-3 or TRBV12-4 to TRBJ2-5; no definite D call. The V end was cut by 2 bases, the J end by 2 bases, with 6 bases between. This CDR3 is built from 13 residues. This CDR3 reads CASSLLNQETQYF. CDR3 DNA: TGTGCCAGCAGTTTACTGAATCAAGAGACCCAGTACTTC.

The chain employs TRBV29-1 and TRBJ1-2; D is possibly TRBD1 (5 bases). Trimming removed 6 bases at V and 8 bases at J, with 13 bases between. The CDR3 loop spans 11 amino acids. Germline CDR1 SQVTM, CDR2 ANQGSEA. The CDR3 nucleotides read TGCAGCGTCTCCGGGACGTGGGGCTACACCTTC. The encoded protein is CSVSGTWGYTF. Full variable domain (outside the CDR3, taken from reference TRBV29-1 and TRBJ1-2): SAVISQKPSRDICQRGTSLTIQCQVDSQVTMMFWYRQQPGQSLTLIATANQGSEATYESGFVIDKFPISRPNLTFSTLTVSNMSPEDSSIYLCSVSGTWGYTFGSGTRLTVV.

CDR3 sequence reads: CASSLARRNRNTEAFF. In DNA, the CDR3 is TGTGCCAGCAGCTTAGCGCGAAGGAATCGGAACACTGAAGCTTTCTTT. The chain carries TRBV7-2 and TRBJ1-1; D remains ambiguous. The V end was cut by 0 bases, the J end by 1 base, with 12 bases between. The CDR3 runs 16 residues. The germline gives CDR1 SGHTA, CDR2 FQGNSA.

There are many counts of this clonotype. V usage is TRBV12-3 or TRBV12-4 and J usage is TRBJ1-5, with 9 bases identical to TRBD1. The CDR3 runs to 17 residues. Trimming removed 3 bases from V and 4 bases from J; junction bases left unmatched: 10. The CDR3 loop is CASSFSGQGSWNQPQHF. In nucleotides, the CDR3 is TGTGCCAGCAGTTTCTCGGGACAGGGATCTTGGAATCAGCCCCAGCATTTT.